The 32 T cell receptor beta chains presented below share a single source sample, sequenced in a study of cytomegalovirus exposure and HLA in healthy donors. Primers included in the PCR were 60 Vbeta and 13 Jbeta primers. Data came from immunoSEQ multiplex PCR; TCRdb stores just in-frame clones and leaves some out. The table records approximately 81,000 clones, about four fifths of them present only once. The sequenced sample was PBMCs. The receptors derive from a woman between 50 and 59 years old in good health and CMV-seronegative.

V gene TRBV29-1 combines with J gene TRBJ1-1; 7 bases match TRBD1. Germline CDR1 is SQVTM and CDR2 is ANQGSEA. The J segment lost 4 bases and the V segment lost 4 bases, leaving 6 bases of the junction unmatched. The CDR3 spans 13 residues. CDR3 in amino acids: CSVGGAGGTEAFF. CDR3 coding DNA: TGCAGCGTTGGGGGGGCAGGGGGCACTGAAGCTTTCTTT. The full variable domain, its missing parts supplied by reference TRBV29-1 and TRBJ1-1, is SAVISQKPSRDICQRGTSLTIQCQVDSQVTMMFWYRQQPGQSLTLIATANQGSEATYESGFVIDKFPISRPNLTFSTLTVSNMSPEDSSIYLCSVGGAGGTEAFFGQGTRLTVV.

The chain has TRBV28 and TRBJ1-5; 7 bases line up with TRBD1. J was trimmed by 6 bases and V by 4 bases; bases with no gene match: 6. CDR3 length: 14 amino acids. From germline, CDR1 is MDHEN and CDR2 SYDVKM. The CDR3 spells CASSSQTGFQPQHF. CDR3 in DNA: TGTGCCAGCAGTTCCCAGACAGGGTTTCAGCCCCAGCATTTT.

V and J are TRBV25-1 and TRBJ2-1; 13 bases align to TRBD2. The V and J ends lost 4 bases and 6 bases, in that order; junction bases with no gene match: 3. Germline CDR1 and CDR2: MGHDK and SYGVNS. This CDR3 contains 15 residues. CDR3 sequence (DNA): TGTGCCAGCAGTGGGGGACTAGCGGGGTTCAATGAGCAGTTCTTC. Protein product: CASSGGLAGFNEQFF.

The rearrangement links TRBV4-3 to TRBJ1-1; D unresolved. The germline V and J ends were trimmed by 4 bases and 3 bases, with 12 bases remaining between them. This CDR3 is built from 14 residues. Germline V gene data show CDR1 as LGHNA and CDR2 as YSLEER. CDR3 bases: TGCGCCAGCAGCCCTGTCTATACTTACACTGAAGCTTTCTTT. Its protein is CASSPVYTYTEAFF.

This chain links TRBV5-4 with TRBJ2-7; 7 bases match TRBD1. Germline CDR1 SGHNT, CDR2 YYREEE (reference sequence). The V segment lost 0 bases and the J segment 1 base; nucleotides outside the gene matches: 4. CDR3 length equals 15 residues. CDR3 bases: TGTGCCAGCAGCTTGGAGGGGACAGCTTCCTACGAGCAGTACTTC. It yields the protein CASSLEGTASYEQYF.

J is TRBJ1-5 and V is TRBV12-5; D gene uncertain. V lost 4 bases and J 2 bases, leaving 12 bases between the germline ends. The CDR3 is 15 residues long. Per the germline V gene, CDR1 is LGHNT and CDR2 is FRNRAP. Written as DNA, the CDR3 is TGTGCTAGTGGTTCTGAAAATTCGGGCAATCAGCCCCAGCATTTT. It specifies CASGSENSGNQPQHF.

The CDR3 DNA follows: TGTGCCAGCAGGAAGAAGCCCCGGTTTGATCCCCAGCATTTT. Translated, it gives CASRKKPRFDPQHF. The J gene is TRBJ1-5, the V gene TRBV6-6; no clear D. The CDR3 is 14 amino acids. V gave up 6 bases and J gave up 10 bases, with 19 bases separating them. CDR1 and CDR2 (germline): MNHNY, SVGAGI (reference sequence).

The chain uses TRBV7-8 and TRBJ2-5; 15 positions agree with TRBD2. The J call may be incorrect, as the DNA end agrees better with TRBJ2-7. The CDR3 contains 14 residues. Germline loops: CDR1 SGHVS, CDR2 FQNEAQ. DNA for the CDR3: TGTGCCAGCAGCCTGGGACTAGCGGGAGGCGAGCAGTACTTC. Its protein product is CASSLGLAGGEQYF.

This clone occurred once. The chain joins TRBV11-2 to TRBJ2-1, with 11 bases that match TRBD1. The CDR3 is made up of 17 amino acids. CDR1 and CDR2 from the germline V gene are SGHAT and FQNNGV. V was clipped by 1 base and J by 9 bases; unmatched bases: 11. DNA of the CDR3: TGTGCCAGCAGCTTAGTCGGCGAGGGACAGGGGGTTGGTGAGCAGTTCTTC. Translated, it gives CASSLVGEGQGVGEQFF.

V gene TRBV18 combines with J gene TRBJ2-1; TRBD1 aligns across 7 bases. V lost 0 bases, J lost 10 bases, and 12 bases stayed unmatched. Germline CDR1 KGHSH, CDR2 LQKENI. The CDR3 sequence is 16 residues long. DNA of the CDR3: TGTGCCAGCTCACCACCTTCTTCGACAGGGTTGCACGAGCAGTTCTTC. Residues: CASSPPSSTGLHEQFF.

This clone has a single count. The chain is built from TRBV19 and TRBJ2-1; 11 bases are shared with TRBD2. The germline gives CDR1 LNHDA, CDR2 SQIVND (reference sequence). Losses at the gene ends were 2 bases for V and 4 bases for J; bases not matched to a gene: 4. The CDR3 consists of 16 residues. CDR3: CASSITLAGGYNEQFF. CDR3 nucleotide sequence: TGTGCCAGTAGTATAACCCTAGCGGGGGGATACAATGAGCAGTTCTTC.

This sequence joins TRBV6-6 and TRBJ2-2; no reliable D call. V shed 5 bases and J shed 3 bases, with 7 bases lying between them. Germline CDR1 reads MNHNY; CDR2 reads SVGAGI (reference sequence). The CDR3 sequence is 13 residues long. CDR3 sequence (DNA): TGTGCCAGCAGTGCCTCGGACACCGGGGAGCTGTTTTTT. This gives the protein CASSASDTGELFF.

The chain links TRBV19 to TRBJ1-1, with unresolved D. The CDR3 is 12 amino acids. V lost 5 bases and J 4 bases, leaving 8 bases between the germline ends. CDR1 and CDR2 from the germline V gene are LNHDA and SQIVND (reference sequence). The chain's CDR3 is CASSLLATEAFF. CDR3 DNA sequence: TGTGCCAGTAGTCTCTTGGCCACTGAAGCTTTCTTT. The complete variable domain, with remaining parts taken from reference TRBV19 and TRBJ1-1, reads DGGITQSPKYLFRKEGQNVTLSCEQNLNHDAMYWYRQDPGQGLRLIYYSQIVNDFQKGDIAEGYSVSREKKESFPLTVTSAQKNPTAFYLCASSLLATEAFFGQGTRLTVV.

The gene calls are TRBV12-5 and TRBJ1-2, with 7 bases aligning to TRBD1. With V trimmed by 4 bases and J by 0 bases, 8 bases remained unmatched. Germline CDR1 LGHNT, CDR2 FRNRAP. The CDR3 spans 16 residues. CDR3 bases: TGTGCTAGTGGTTCCCCCCACAGGGGAACTAACTATGGCTACACCTTC. Its translation: CASGSPHRGTNYGYTF.

V gene TRBV29-1 combines with J gene TRBJ1-1, with 9 bases matching TRBD1. Germline CDR1 and CDR2: SQVTM and ANQGSEA. The CDR3 is made up of 13 amino acids. V was clipped by 6 bases and J by 5 bases; unmatched bases: 7. DNA for the CDR3: TGCAGCGTAGCGGACAGGGGTTGGACTGAAGCTTTCTTT. This sequence encodes CSVADRGWTEAFF.

This chain links TRBV25-1 with TRBJ2-5, with D perhaps matching TRBD1 (5 bases). Germline lookup yields CDR1 MGHDK and CDR2 SYGVNS. Trimming removed 2 bases from V and 1 base from J, with 8 bases in between. The CDR3 totals 14 residues. CDR3 in DNA: TGTGCCAGCAGTGAACCAGGGTCCCAAGAGACCCAGTACTTC. It yields the protein CASSEPGSQETQYF.

The chain combines TRBV5-1 with TRBJ2-3; 9 nucleotides align to TRBD1. This CDR3 is built from 17 residues. Per germline, CDR1 SGHRS and CDR2 YFSETQ. The V and J ends lost 4 bases and 3 bases, in that order; junction bases with no gene match: 12. The CDR3 spells CASSTRDRVKGTDTQYF. The CDR3, as DNA: TGCGCCAGCAGCACCCGGGACAGGGTAAAGGGGACAGATACGCAGTATTTT.

This clone was observed a handful of times. The chain joins TRBV5-1 to TRBJ2-5, with 7 bases aligning to TRBD1. There are 15 residues in the CDR3. Germline CDR1 and CDR2: SGHRS and YFSETQ. Losses at the gene ends were 2 bases for V and 5 bases for J; bases not matched to a gene: 9. This chain's CDR3 is CASSFPEGGRETQYF. DNA for the CDR3: TGCGCCAGCAGCTTCCCGGAAGGGGGCAGGGAGACCCAGTACTTC.

CDR3 coding DNA: TGTGCCAGCAGTCCCGGTGGGACAGGGCGTGCGGGGGTCCAACACTACGAGCAGTACGTC. Protein: CASSPGGTGRAGVQHYEQYV. V usage is TRBV27 and J usage is TRBJ2-7, with TRBD1 identical over 9 bases. Germline loops: CDR1 MNHEY, CDR2 SMNVEV (reference sequence). V shed 5 bases, J shed 3 bases, and the junction held 23 bases outside the gene matches. The CDR3 extends over 20 amino acids.

V and J are TRBV6-5 and TRBJ1-1, with a tentative D call TRBD1 (5 bases). The CDR3 has 15 residues. The V and J ends lost 8 bases and 4 bases respectively, with 20 bases between them. Germline lookup yields CDR1 MNHEY and CDR2 SVGAGI. This chain's CDR3 is CASRRGVKKGTEAFF. The DNA for the CDR3 is TGTGCCAGCCGACGGGGGGTGAAGAAGGGCACTGAAGCTTTCTTT.

The chain carries TRBV28 and TRBJ1-5, with 7 bases fitting TRBD1. This CDR3 comprises 16 residues. The V and J ends lost 7 bases and 1 base, in that order; junction bases with no gene match: 10. Germline V lookup: CDR1 MDHEN, CDR2 SYDVKM. CDR3 residues: CASIPEGAWSNQPQHF. For the CDR3, the DNA is TGTGCCAGCATTCCCGAGGGGGCATGGAGCAATCAGCCCCAGCATTTT.

This chain links TRBV6-5 with TRBJ1-1, with no clear D. V was shortened by 4 bases and J by 4 bases, with 7 bases between the two germline ends. The CDR3 runs to 12 residues. Germline loops: CDR1 MNHEY, CDR2 SVGAGI. In nucleotides, the CDR3 is TGTGCCAGCAGTTGGTTCGGCACTGAAGCTTTCTTT. Translated: CASSWFGTEAFF.

In the case of this clone: One base away lies a much larger clone, so this may be a sequencing read error. The chain has TRBV7-6 and TRBJ1-1, with D maybe TRBD1 (5 bases). V was clipped by 5 bases and J by 1 base, with 8 bases between them. Germline V gene sequence: CDR1 SGHVS, CDR2 FNYEAQ. The length of the CDR3 is 13 residues. The chain's CDR3 is CASSPTENTEAFF. The CDR3 nucleotides are TGTGCCAGCAGCCCGACAGAGAACACTGAAGCTTTCTTT.

V is TRBV28 and J is TRBJ1-1, with unresolved D. CDR3 length: 15 residues. Germline V CDR1 and CDR2: MDHEN, SYDVKM. V lost 3 bases, J lost 5 bases, and 16 bases lay in between. CDR3 residues: CASSFASGDWTEAFF. As DNA, the CDR3 is TGTGCCAGCAGTTTTGCCTCCGGTGATTGGACTGAAGCTTTCTTT.

The chain links TRBV5-4 to TRBJ1-1, with D possibly matching TRBD1 (6 bases). The V end lost 0 bases, the J end lost 1 base, and 16 bases lay between the germline ends. The CDR3 consists of 17 residues. Germline assignment: CDR1 SGHNT and CDR2 YYREEE (reference sequence). The CDR3 bases are TGTGCCAGCAGCTTGGGTTTCCAGGGGTCCAAGAACACTGAAGCTTTCTTT. It yields the protein CASSLGFQGSKNTEAFF.

The chain is built from TRBV5-5 and TRBJ1-1, with 9 bases that match TRBD1. The CDR3 is 14 amino acids. With V trimmed by 4 bases and J by 4 bases, 5 bases remained unmatched. CDR1 and CDR2 from the germline V gene are SGHKS and YYEKEE (reference sequence). The CDR3 here is CASSPQTGGTEAFF. DNA for the CDR3: TGTGCCAGCAGCCCTCAGACAGGGGGCACTGAAGCTTTCTTT. Drawing the rest from reference TRBV5-5 and TRBJ1-1, the complete variable domain is DAGVTQSPTHLIKTRGQQVTLRCSPISGHKSVSWYQQVLGQGPQFIFQYYEKEERGRGNFPDRFSARQFPNYSSELNVNALLLGDSALYLCASSPQTGGTEAFFGQGTRLTVV.

This clone has just one count. This chain uses TRBV4-1 with TRBJ2-2; D is possibly TRBD2 (6 bases). Germline values: CDR1 MGHRA, CDR2 YSYEKL. This CDR3 comprises 15 residues. V lost 5 bases and J 4 bases, leaving 14 bases between the germline ends. The CDR3 DNA sequence: TGCGCCAGCAGCATCGGAGGGTTGGTCACCGGGGAGCTGTTTTTT. Protein product: CASSIGGLVTGELFF.

This chain connects TRBV27 to TRBJ1-3; TRBD1 is a possible D gene (6 bases). V gave up 6 bases and J gave up 4 bases, with 19 bases separating them. This CDR3 has 16 residues. In germline, CDR1 is MNHEY, CDR2 SMNVEV (reference sequence). The CDR3 sequence is CASSAQGFAWGNTIYF. CDR3 DNA sequence: TGTGCCAGCAGCGCCCAGGGGTTTGCTTGGGGAAACACCATATATTTT.

The V call is TRBV7-6, the J call TRBJ2-2; 13 nucleotides match TRBD2. This CDR3 has 18 amino acids. V lost 4 bases, J lost 4 bases, and 9 bases stayed unmatched. Germline-derived CDR1 and CDR2 are SGHVS and FNYEAQ. The DNA of the CDR3 is TGTGCCAGCAGCTCTGGGAGGACTAGCGGGGGCCGCACCGGGGAGCTGTTTTTT. Translated: CASSSGRTSGGRTGELFF. The variable domain in full, with the rest retrieved from reference TRBV7-6 and TRBJ2-2, is GAGVSQSPRYKVTKRGQDVALRCDPISGHVSLYWYRQALGQGPEFLTYFNYEAQQDKSGLPNDRFSAERPEGSISTLTIQRTEQRDSAMYRCASSSGRTSGGRTGELFFGEGSRLTVL.

The V gene is TRBV18, the J gene TRBJ2-7, with 8 positions matching TRBD2. With 3 bases clipped from V and 1 base from J, the junction kept 5 bases outside the gene matches. CDR3 length equals 15 residues. Germline CDR1 is KGHSH and CDR2 is LQKENI. In DNA form, the CDR3 reads TGTGCCAGCTCACCGAGCGGGAGTGCATCCTACGAGCAGTACTTC. Its protein is CASSPSGSASYEQYF.

A single count supports this clone. The chain couples TRBV13 to TRBJ2-7, with D possibly TRBD1 on 6 matching bases. The CDR3 covers 13 residues. The germline V and J ends were trimmed by 7 bases and 3 bases, with 13 bases remaining between them. Germline V gene lookup returns CDR1 PRHDT and CDR2 FYEKMQ (reference sequence). Here the CDR3 reads CASTPRGNYEQYF. In DNA, the CDR3 is TGTGCCAGCACCCCAAGGGGGAACTACGAGCAGTACTTC.

The chain uses TRBV7-9 and TRBJ1-1; weak D call: TRBD1 (6 bases). Germline loops: CDR1 SEHNR, CDR2 FQNEAQ (reference sequence). V was clipped by 4 bases and J by 1 base, with 13 bases between them. The CDR3 extends over 15 amino acids. The CDR3 region is CASSSYRASNTEAFF. Written as DNA, the CDR3 is TGTGCCAGCAGCTCATACAGGGCCTCGAACACTGAAGCTTTCTTT.